The 19 T cell receptor beta chains below come from one sample, sequenced in a study of molecular identifiers for immune sequencing clone quantification. TCRdb re-called the PCR reads with MiXCR, one entry per CDR3 protein. The table lists 90,000 to 120,000 distinct CDR3 sequences, roughly a third of them singletons. Sequencing was carried out using naive CD8+ T cells from blood, with Jurkat cell RNA spiked in. The subset denotes: FACS-sorted CD8+CD4-CCR7+CD45RA+ naive T cells. These receptors came from a human donor in good health. Some libraries in this study had Jurkat cell RNA spiked in.

The table lists this clonotype with many counts. The chain employs TRBV4-3 and TRBJ2-7; maybe TRBD1 (7 bases). The V end was cut by 0 bases, the J end by 6 bases, with 15 bases between. The CDR3 runs to 15 residues. Germline V gene data show CDR1 as LGHNA and CDR2 as YSLEER. The CDR3 region has the DNA TGCGCCAGCAGCCAAGATCCCCCAGGGGGAGGCGAGCAGTACTTC. It codes for CASSQDPPGGGEQYF.

The chain couples TRBV13 to TRBJ2-3; a weak D match, TRBD2 (5 bases). CDR3 length equals 15 residues. V lost 4 bases and J lost 10, with 21 bases in between. Germline CDR1 PRHDT, CDR2 FYEKMQ (reference sequence). The CDR3 DNA follows: TGTGCCAGCAGCTCACCCGACTATTCCTACGGGGCGCAGTATTTT. Encoded protein: CASSSPDYSYGAQYF.

The chain links TRBV14 to TRBJ2-7, with D possibly matching TRBD1 (6 bases). CDR1 is SGHDN and CDR2 is FVKESK in the germline V gene. CDR3 size: 15 residues. V lost 3 bases and J 5 bases, leaving 17 bases between the germline ends. CDR3 nucleotides: TGTGCCAGCAGCCATGTTGGGCAGGGGCCACACGAGCAGTACTTC. Encoded protein: CASSHVGQGPHEQYF. The full variable domain, its missing parts supplied by reference TRBV14 and TRBJ2-7, is EAGVTQFPSHSVIEKGQTVTLRCDPISGHDNLYWYRRVMGKEIKFLLHFVKESKQDESGMPNNRFLAERTGGTYSTLKVQPAELEDSGVYFCASSHVGQGPHEQYFGPGTRLTVT.

V usage is TRBV29-1 and J usage is TRBJ2-1, with D maybe TRBD2 (5 bases). Trimming cost V 7 bases and J 4 bases, with 11 bases left between them. Germline CDR1 reads SQVTM; CDR2 reads ANQGSEA. The CDR3 has 12 amino acids. DNA of the CDR3: TGCAGCGCCACTAGGCGGTACAATGAGCAGTTCTTC. Protein sequence: CSATRRYNEQFF.

Turning to this clonotype: This clone may be a read error of a much larger clone one base away. The chain joins TRBV7-2 to TRBJ1-1; D is possibly TRBD1 (6 bases). CDR1 is SGHTA, CDR2 FQGNSA, per germline. This CDR3 spans 15 amino acids. CDR3: CASSLRDNRGTGAFF. The CDR3 DNA reads as TGTGCCAGCAGCTTAAGGGACAACCGCGGGACTGGAGCTTTCTTT.

This clonotype was counted only a few times. Given a much more abundant clone one base away, this may be a read error. The V call is TRBV3-1, the J call TRBJ2-7; D gene unclear. V lost 4 bases and J 3 bases, leaving 4 bases between the germline ends. CDR1 is LGHDT and CDR2 is YNNKEL in the germline V gene (reference sequence). There are 11 residues in the CDR3. The chain's CDR3 is CASSLYYEQYF. DNA of the CDR3: TGTGCCAGCAGCCTTTACTACGAGCAGTACTTC.

Of note for this clonotype: A much larger clone differs from this one at a single base, so this may be a read error. The chain has TRBV5-3 and TRBJ1-1; no firm D call. TRBV5-3 is placed among ORFs of uncertain function. The CDR3 has 12 amino acids. CDR3 loop: CASSFANTGAFF. Here the CDR3 DNA reads TGTGCCAGCAGCTTCGCGAACACTGGAGCTTTCTTT.

The CDR3 is CASSETPDRGIYEQYF. The CDR3 nucleotides read TGTGCCAGCAGCGAGACTCCGGACAGGGGGATCTACGAGCAGTACTTC. The chain is built from TRBV9 and TRBJ2-7, with 10 bases aligning to TRBD1. This CDR3 has 16 residues. Germline V gives CDR1 SGDLS, CDR2 YYNGEE. V was pared by 3 bases and J by 3 bases, with 9 bases of the junction left unmatched.

This rearrangement joins TRBV11-1 to TRBJ2-3; no clear D. The germline gives CDR1 SGHAT, CDR2 FQDESV (reference sequence). This CDR3 comprises 15 residues. Trimming took 3 bases from V and 1 from J, leaving 11 bases between them. CDR3 nucleotides: TGTGCCAGCAGCTTTCCCTCCATCGGCACAGATACGCAGTATTTT. Amino acid sequence: CASSFPSIGTDTQYF. The full variable domain, its missing parts supplied by reference TRBV11-1 and TRBJ2-3, is EAEVAQSPRYKITEKSQAVAFWCDPISGHATLYWYRQILGQGPELLVQFQDESVVDDSQLPKDRFSAERLKGVDSTLKIQPAELGDSAMYLCASSFPSIGTDTQYFGPGTRLTVL.

The V gene is TRBV20-1, the J gene TRBJ2-7; D ambiguous. The CDR3 totals 14 residues. In germline, CDR1 is DFQATT, CDR2 SNEGSKA (reference sequence). The V end was cut by 6 bases, the J end by 0 bases, with 15 bases between. The CDR3 DNA sequence: TGCAGTGCCAGGTTAATACAGAGCTCCTACGAGCAGTACTTC. Protein sequence: CSARLIQSSYEQYF.

In the case of this clonotype: One base away lies a much larger clone, so this may be a sequencing read error. The chain links TRBV19 to TRBJ1-1, with D unclear. V lost 6 bases and J lost 2, with 10 bases in between. The CDR3 extends over 13 amino acids. The germline V gene has CDR1 LNHDA and CDR2 SQIVND (reference sequence). The CDR3 loop reads CASSPEVNTEAFF. In DNA, the CDR3 is TGTGCCAGTAGCCCAGAGGTAAACACTGAAGCTTTCTTT.

The chain recombines TRBV28 with TRBJ2-7, with TRBD1 matching 9 bases. There are 15 residues in the CDR3. J was trimmed by 1 base and V by 4 bases; bases with no gene match: 5. Germline CDR1 MDHEN, CDR2 SYDVKM. CDR3 sequence reads: CASSSRTGVSYEQYF. In DNA form, the CDR3 reads TGTGCCAGCAGTTCACGGACAGGGGTATCCTACGAGCAGTACTTC.

Only a few counts were recorded for this clonotype. The chain carries TRBV29-1 and TRBJ2-7, with D possibly being TRBD1 (5 bases). The V and J ends lost 5 bases and 5 bases respectively, with 22 bases between them. This CDR3 is built from 15 residues. Germline CDR1 and CDR2: SQVTM and ANQGSEA. The CDR3 DNA follows: TGCAGCGTTTACCTACAGAGTCAGGGAATGGACGAGCAGTACTTC. Its translation: CSVYLQSQGMDEQYF.

This clonotype was seen many times. The CDR3 here is CAVRGEQFF. In nucleotides, the CDR3 is TGTGCCGTCCGGGGTGAGCAGTTCTTC. V usage is TRBV2 and J usage is TRBJ2-1, with D perhaps matching TRBD2 (5 bases). The CDR3 totals 9 residues. Trimming stripped 11 bases from V and 9 bases from J, with 8 bases between. Per the germline V gene, CDR1 is SNHLY and CDR2 is FYNNEI.

The J gene is TRBJ2-3, the V gene TRBV29-1, with D possibly matching TRBD1 (6 bases). Germline assignment: CDR1 SQVTM and CDR2 ANQGSEA. CDR3 length: 13 residues. The V end lost 0 bases, the J end lost 10 bases, and 14 bases lay between the germline ends. CDR3 loop: CSVEDGTLNAQYF. CDR3 DNA: TGCAGCGTTGAAGACGGGACATTGAATGCGCAGTATTTT.

Comment on this clonotype: Being one base from a much bigger clone, this may be a read error. The rearrangement joins TRBV7-9 to TRBJ1-1; D gene ambiguous. The CDR3 has 11 residues. The germline V gene has CDR1 SEHNR and CDR2 FQNEAQ (reference sequence). The CDR3 nucleotides read TGTACCAGCAGCTTGTCTCAGCGCGCTTTCTTT. Residues: CTSSLSQRAFF.

J is TRBJ2-7 and V is TRBV7-9; possible D gene TRBD2, 6 bases. The length of the CDR3 is 15 residues. Trimming pared 5 bases from V and 8 bases from J, leaving 22 bases between. The V gene's germline CDR1 is SEHNR and CDR2 FQNEAQ (reference sequence). In DNA, the CDR3 is TGTGCCAGCAGCCCGCACAGTCGCGGGAAATACAAGCAGTACTTC. Amino acid sequence: CASSPHSRGKYKQYF.

This clonotype turned up a few times. The V call is TRBV29-1, the J call TRBJ2-1, with TRBD2 identical over 8 bases. The CDR3 is 15 residues long. V shed 4 bases and J 6 bases; nucleotides not matched to a gene: 11. Germline CDR1 SQVTM, CDR2 ANQGSEA. The CDR3 DNA reads as TGCAGCGTTGGAGGCGGGAGGACGCAGGGCAATGAGCAGTTCTTC. Residues: CSVGGGRTQGNEQFF.

V gene TRBV6-5 combines with J gene TRBJ1-3; D unresolved. V was trimmed by 4 bases and J by 3 bases, leaving 7 bases between them. The CDR3 extends over 13 amino acids. Germline lookup yields CDR1 MNHEY and CDR2 SVGAGI. CDR3 region: CASSSTDGNTIYF. For the CDR3, the DNA is TGTGCCAGCAGTTCAACGGATGGAAACACCATATATTTT.